This TCR beta chain was found in a study of a mutant IDH1 vaccine in newly diagnosed glioma. Study-level background: Eight vaccine injections were given to patients in weeks 1, 3, 5, 7, 11, 15, 19 and 23. Previous treatment comprised radiotherapy, temozolomide, or both, mostly both. General observations from the study: Vaccination induced immune responses in over 85% of patients.

The time point: week 23, last vaccination. It was 300 ug of mutant IDH1 20-mer peptide that made up each vaccine dose, given with topical imiquimod. The repertoire was sequenced with immunoSEQ multiplex PCR; TCRdb's copy has only in-frame clones and lacks some. The table records 9,500 to 11,000 clones, approximately 89% of them present only once. Concerning this clone: The target antigen is unknown.

The J segment lost 3 bases and the V segment lost 6 bases, leaving 7 bases of the junction unmatched. The germline gives CDR1 SGHAT, CDR2 FQNNGV. The CDR3 consists of 15 residues. The rearrangement uses TRBV11-2 and TRBJ1-3, with 8 bases aligning to TRBD1. The starting material was PBMCs, obtained from a glioma patient whose treatment included an IDH1 peptide vaccine. The TCR was taken from a woman aged 40 to 50 with glioma. Some clones in this sample may be carry-over from other donors' samples. The chain's CDR3 is CASRAIGQGGNTIYF. CDR3 bases: TGTGCCAGCAGAGCCATAGGACAGGGTGGAAACACCATATATTTT.